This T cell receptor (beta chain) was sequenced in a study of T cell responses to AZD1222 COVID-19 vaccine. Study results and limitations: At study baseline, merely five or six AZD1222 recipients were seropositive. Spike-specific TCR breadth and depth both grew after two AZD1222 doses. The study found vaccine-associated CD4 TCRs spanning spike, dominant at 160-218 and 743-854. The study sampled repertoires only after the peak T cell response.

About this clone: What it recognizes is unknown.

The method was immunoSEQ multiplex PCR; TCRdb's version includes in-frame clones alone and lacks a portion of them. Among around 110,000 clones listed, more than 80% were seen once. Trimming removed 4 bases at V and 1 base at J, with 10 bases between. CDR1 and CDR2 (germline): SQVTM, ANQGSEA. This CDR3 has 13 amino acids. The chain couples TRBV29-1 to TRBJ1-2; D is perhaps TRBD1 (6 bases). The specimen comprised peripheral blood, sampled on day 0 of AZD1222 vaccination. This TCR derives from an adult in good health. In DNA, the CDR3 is TGCAGCGTTGGCAGGGGCCTTAACTATGGCTACACCTTC. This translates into CSVGRGLNYGYTF.